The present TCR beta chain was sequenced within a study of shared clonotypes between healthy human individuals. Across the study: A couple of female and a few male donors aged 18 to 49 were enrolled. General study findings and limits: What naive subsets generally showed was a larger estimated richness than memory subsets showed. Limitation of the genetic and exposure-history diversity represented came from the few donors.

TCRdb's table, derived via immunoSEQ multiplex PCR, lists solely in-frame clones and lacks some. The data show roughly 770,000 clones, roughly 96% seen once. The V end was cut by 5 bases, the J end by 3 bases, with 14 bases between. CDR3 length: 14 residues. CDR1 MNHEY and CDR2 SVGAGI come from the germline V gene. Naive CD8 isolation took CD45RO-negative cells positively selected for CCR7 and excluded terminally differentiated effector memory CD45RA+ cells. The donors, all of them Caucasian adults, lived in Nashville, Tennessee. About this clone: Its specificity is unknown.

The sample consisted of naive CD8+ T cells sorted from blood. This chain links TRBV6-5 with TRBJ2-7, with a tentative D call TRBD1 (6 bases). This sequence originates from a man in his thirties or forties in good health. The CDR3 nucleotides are TGTGCCAGCAGTATCCGGGACACCTTCTACGAGCAGTACTTC. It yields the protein CASSIRDTFYEQYF.